This T cell receptor beta chain comes out of a study of blood T cell repertoires in COVID-19. As for the study in general: The United States, Italy and Spain were the sources of the acute and convalescent COVID-19 samples. PBMCs, B-cell-depleted T cells, or T cells were the source of the cDNA or gDNA that made up the material.

The CDR3 is 13 amino acids. Looked up from germline, CDR1 is KGHSH and CDR2 is LQKENI. Trimming pared 3 bases from V and 6 bases from J, leaving 8 bases between. Per the original data handling: Estimates of nucleated cell counts were drawn from the amplification of reference gene primers. Sequencing used immunoSEQ multiplex PCR; TCRdb keeps in-frame clones, though not all of them. V, J and clone size are taken as reported in that table, and D and trimming were inferred from the DNA itself. The repertoire includes about 80,000 clones, over 75% of them detected once, and 10% to 15% sits in the top ten.

The sample consisted of peripheral blood. This chain connects TRBV18 to TRBJ2-2; maybe TRBD2 (5 bases). The sequence derives from a man between 65 and 85 years old with active or convalescent COVID-19. The CDR3 coding sequence is TGTGCCAGCTCACCGTCAGCGGCCGGGGAGCTGTTTTTT. Translation: CASSPSAAGELFF.